This passage covers 21 T cell receptor beta chains from one sample sequenced in a study of T cells expressing NK-cell markers. From its re-call of the 5' RACE reads, TCRdb lists each CDR3 protein once, without DNA. This table lists a few hundred thousand distinct CDR3 sequences. The sequenced material came from blood T cells: a sorted CD56 or NKG2C T cell subset, CD4+ or CD8+ T cells, or bulk PBMC T cells (not recorded which). The receptor source for this set is a man aged 18 to 30 in good health.

This chain links TRBV10-3 with TRBJ2-1; TCRdb proposes TRBD2, but this gene call is untestable without DNA. The CDR3 runs 15 residues. The germline CDR1 and CDR2 sequences are ENHRY and SYGVKD. The CDR3 sequence: CAISSKAGGGNEQFF.

This chain links TRBV18 with TRBJ2-4; TCRdb designates TRBD1, a call that cannot be tested without DNA. This CDR3 is built from 13 residues. The germline gives CDR1 KGHSH, CDR2 LQKENI. CDR3: CASSPRKGDIQYF.

This chain uses TRBV6-2 or TRBV6-3 with TRBJ2-4; TCRdb indicates TRBD1, and absent DNA this call remains unverified. The germline gives CDR1 MNHEY, CDR2 SVGEGT. The CDR3 has 15 residues. CDR3 sequence reads: CASSYARTDKNIQYF.

V and J are TRBV12-3 or TRBV12-4 and TRBJ2-2; the TCRdb call, TRBD1, lacks DNA for checking. The CDR3 is 16 amino acids. CDR3 loop: CASGTGTGGITGELFF.

This chain joins TRBV18 and TRBJ2-5; TCRdb outputs TRBD1, but without DNA this stays unchecked. The CDR3 runs 13 residues. CDR1 KGHSH and CDR2 LQKENI come from the germline V gene. CDR3 residues: CASSPPPGETQYF.

V usage is TRBV20-1 and J usage is TRBJ1-1. Germline loops: CDR1 DFQATT, CDR2 SNEGSKA (reference sequence). The CDR3 runs to 12 residues. CDR3 amino acids: CSAPTAGSEAFF.

The rearrangement uses TRBV25-1 and TRBJ2-2; the D call from TCRdb, TRBD2, cannot be confirmed without DNA. The V gene's germline CDR1 is MGHDK and CDR2 SYGVNS. This CDR3 spans 15 amino acids. CDR3 residues: CASMRTSGNTGELFF.

V and J are TRBV12-3 or TRBV12-4 and TRBJ2-7; the TCRdb call, TRBD1, lacks DNA for checking. This CDR3 has 12 amino acids. CDR3: CASRLGGWEQYF.

The chain couples TRBV7-2 to TRBJ2-1; TCRdb calls TRBD1, which cannot be checked without DNA. The CDR3 has 15 residues. Germline loops: CDR1 SGHTA, CDR2 FQGNSA. This CDR3 reads CASSPPGEGWAEQFF.

The chain employs TRBV5-4 and TRBJ2-1; the D call of TRBD1 rests on TCRdb alone, since no DNA is present to check it. The germline V gene encodes CDR1 SGHNT and CDR2 YYREEE (reference sequence). This CDR3 has 14 amino acids. The CDR3 here is CASSPGGRYGEQFF. Full variable domain (rest looked up from reference TRBV5-4 and TRBJ2-1): ETGVTQSPTHLIKTRGQQVTLRCSSQSGHNTVSWYQQALGQGPQFIFQYYREEENGRGNFPPRFSGLQFPNYSSELNVNALELDDSALYLCASSPGGRYGEQFFGPGTRLTVL.

The chain uses TRBV5-5 and TRBJ1-6; TCRdb picks TRBD1, but there is no DNA to check that call. CDR1 and CDR2 from the germline V gene are SGHKS and YYEKEE (reference sequence). The CDR3 length is 13 residues. The CDR3 loop reads CATGTADNSPLHF.

V is TRBV29-1 and J is TRBJ1-1; TCRdb calls TRBD1, which cannot be checked without DNA. In germline, CDR1 is SQVTM, CDR2 ANQGSEA. The CDR3 consists of 14 residues. The CDR3 sequence is CSVLLGQMNTEAFF. The whole variable domain, filled in from reference TRBV29-1 and TRBJ1-1, reads SAVISQKPSRDICQRGTSLTIQCQVDSQVTMMFWYRQQPGQSLTLIATANQGSEATYESGFVIDKFPISRPNLTFSTLTVSNMSPEDSSIYLCSVLLGQMNTEAFFGQGTRLTVV.

The CDR3 loop is CSAFGRETETQYF. The gene calls are TRBV20-1 and TRBJ2-5; the TRBD2 assignment by TCRdb is unverifiable without DNA. This CDR3 contains 13 residues. Germline CDR1 reads DFQATT; CDR2 reads SNEGSKA (reference sequence).

This sequence joins TRBV29-1 and TRBJ1-2; TCRdb proposes TRBD1, but this gene call is untestable without DNA. The CDR3 sequence is 13 residues long. Germline V lookup: CDR1 SQVTM, CDR2 ANQGSEA. The CDR3 spells CSVEGSGVGGYTF. Variable domain in full (rest from reference TRBV29-1 and TRBJ1-2): SAVISQKPSRDICQRGTSLTIQCQVDSQVTMMFWYRQQPGQSLTLIATANQGSEATYESGFVIDKFPISRPNLTFSTLTVSNMSPEDSSIYLCSVEGSGVGGYTFGSGTRLTVV.

The chain links TRBV18 to TRBJ2-7. This CDR3 spans 13 amino acids. CDR1 and CDR2 (germline): KGHSH, LQKENI. The chain's CDR3 is CASSPIERYEQYF.

The J gene is TRBJ2-2, the V gene TRBV12-3 or TRBV12-4; there is no DNA to check the TCRdb D call of TRBD1. CDR3 length: 16 residues. The CDR3 region is CASSPGDRRRTGELFF.

The chain joins TRBV6-6 to TRBJ1-3; TCRdb's D call, TRBD1, is unchecked because there is no DNA. CDR1 is MNHNY and CDR2 is SVGAGI in the germline V gene (reference sequence). CDR3 size: 13 residues. The chain's CDR3 is CAMGGGFGNTIYF.

The rearrangement uses TRBV27 and TRBJ1-1. Germline CDR1 and CDR2: MNHEY and SMNVEV (reference sequence). The CDR3 sequence is 15 residues long. CDR3 amino acids: CASSFAGGGYTEAFF.

The rearrangement joins TRBV11-1 to TRBJ2-5; TCRdb designates TRBD1, a call that cannot be tested without DNA. CDR1 is SGHAT and CDR2 is FQDESV in the germline V gene (reference sequence). This CDR3 region has 20 residues. The CDR3 protein is CASSSPTGVLGSLVQETQYF.

The V gene is TRBV10-3, the J gene TRBJ1-5; TCRdb's D gene call, TRBD1, goes unchecked for lack of DNA. Germline V gene sequence: CDR1 ENHRY, CDR2 SYGVKD. CDR3 length equals 14 residues. The CDR3 sequence: CAIRDRVGNQPQHF.

The V and J genes are TRBV6-1 and TRBJ1-3; absent DNA, TCRdb's TRBD1 call cannot be checked. This CDR3 contains 15 residues. Looked up from germline, CDR1 is MNHNS and CDR2 is SASEGT. This CDR3 reads CASSNQGSAGNTIYF.